The 31 T cell receptor beta chains given below trace back to one sample, sequenced in a study of cytomegalovirus exposure and HLA in healthy donors. PCR employed 60 Vbeta and 13 Jbeta primers. The repertoire was sequenced with immunoSEQ multiplex PCR; TCRdb's copy has only in-frame clones and lacks some. Among approximately 190,000 clones listed, approximately 80% were seen once. Input material: PBMCs. These receptors all come from a man aged 40-55 years in good health and CMV-seropositive.

J is TRBJ2-7 and V is TRBV14; 12 bases map to TRBD2. The CDR3 loop spans 16 amino acids. The ends lost 2 bases at V and 5 bases at J; junction bases unmatched: 7. Germline V lookup: CDR1 SGHDN, CDR2 FVKESK. The CDR3 is CASSQKHRLAGDEQYF. Written as DNA, the CDR3 is TGTGCCAGCAGCCAAAAACACCGACTAGCGGGGGACGAGCAGTACTTC.

The chain recombines TRBV5-4 with TRBJ2-1; 7 bases line up with TRBD1. V trimming: 0 bases; J trimming: 5 bases; junction bases outside the gene matches: 2. The V gene's germline CDR1 is SGHNT and CDR2 YYREEE (reference sequence). The CDR3 covers 14 residues. CDR3 protein: CASSLAGQNNEQFF. The CDR3 DNA reads as TGTGCCAGCAGCTTGGCGGGACAGAACAATGAGCAGTTCTTC.

This sequence joins TRBV6-6 and TRBJ1-5; D not certain. The germline V gene encodes CDR1 MNHNY and CDR2 SVGAGI (reference sequence). V lost 0 bases and J lost 4, with 10 bases in between. This CDR3 is 15 amino acids long. The CDR3 nucleotides are TGTGCCAGCAGTTACTCGGCAGCGTGGAATCAGCCCCAGCATTTT. Translating it yields CASSYSAAWNQPQHF.

The V and J genes are TRBV7-2 and TRBJ2-1; 11 positions match TRBD2. The CDR3 is 16 residues long. J gave up 14 bases and V 5 bases, and 17 bases lay outside the gene matches. Germline assignment: CDR1 SGHTA and CDR2 FQGNSA. CDR3 loop: CASSPTSGRVIGREFF. As DNA, the CDR3 is TGTGCCAGCAGCCCCACTAGCGGGAGAGTGATTGGCCGGGAGTTCTTC.

Concerning this clone itself: Compared with germline, one end of the junction differs, possibly owing to a read error. V gene TRBV5-1 combines with J gene TRBJ2-5; 9 bases map to TRBD1. Germline V CDR1 and CDR2: SGHRS, YFSETQ. The CDR3 loop spans 14 amino acids. Here the CDR3 DNA reads TGCGCCAGCAGCTTAGGACAGGGGAAAGAGACCCGGTACTTC. It translates to CASSLGQGKETRYF.

Only a few counts were recorded for this clone. This rearrangement joins TRBV25-1 to TRBJ2-2; 14 bases are shared with TRBD2. Trimming took 4 bases from V and 2 from J; bases not matched to a gene: 3. Germline CDR1 reads MGHDK; CDR2 reads SYGVNS. This CDR3 region has 17 residues. DNA of the CDR3: TGTGCCAGCAGTGCGACTAGCGGGAGGGCCAACACCGGGGAGCTGTTTTTT. This translates into CASSATSGRANTGELFF.

The chain couples TRBV10-3 to TRBJ2-2, with 8 bases matching TRBD1. Germline V gene lookup returns CDR1 ENHRY and CDR2 SYGVKD. The V segment lost 0 bases and the J segment 4 bases; nucleotides outside the gene matches: 4. This CDR3 comprises 16 residues. CDR3 sequence: CAISESTQGATGELFF. The CDR3 DNA reads TGTGCCATCAGTGAGTCGACTCAGGGGGCCACCGGGGAGCTGTTTTTT.

V is TRBV7-2 and J is TRBJ2-7, with 7 bases identical to TRBD1. This CDR3 region has 14 residues. After removal of 3 bases from V and 1 base from J, the junction contained 3 bases not matched to a gene. Per germline, CDR1 SGHTA and CDR2 FQGNSA. Here the CDR3 DNA reads TGTGCCAGCAGCTTCGACAGGGCGTCCTACGAGCAGTACTTC. Translated: CASSFDRASYEQYF. The full variable domain, rest sourced from reference TRBV7-2 and TRBJ2-7, is GAGVSQSPSNKVTEKGKDVELRCDPISGHTALYWYRQSLGQGLEFLIYFQGNSAPDKSGLPSDRFSAERTGGSVSTLTIQRTQQEDSAVYLCASSFDRASYEQYFGPGTRLTVT.

The chain uses TRBV5-4 and TRBJ1-2; the match to TRBD1 covers 11 bases. This CDR3 is 17 amino acids long. Germline values: CDR1 SGHNT, CDR2 YYREEE (reference sequence). J lost 6 bases, V lost 5 bases, and 15 bases had no gene match. The CDR3 loop reads CASSSGQGAKVGNGYTF. DNA for the CDR3: TGTGCCAGCAGTTCCGGACAGGGGGCGAAAGTGGGTAATGGCTACACCTTC.

The chain recombines TRBV10-3 with TRBJ2-5, with 8 bases identical to TRBD1. V shed 10 bases and J 3 bases; nucleotides not matched to a gene: 4. CDR1 ENHRY and CDR2 SYGVKD come from the germline V gene. This CDR3 is built from 12 residues. The CDR3: CATQGAEETQYF. The CDR3 coding sequence is TGTGCCACGCAGGGGGCTGAAGAGACCCAGTACTTC.

The J gene is TRBJ2-7, the V gene TRBV21-1; no DNA check was done on the table's D call, TRBD1. TRBV21-1 has pseudogene status. The CDR3 contains 12 residues. Here the CDR3 reads CASYGQSYEQYF. The CDR3 DNA reads as TGTGCCAGCTATGGACAGAGCTACGAGCAGTACTTC.

The chain links TRBV9 to TRBJ2-3; D is possibly TRBD2 (5 bases). CDR1 and CDR2 from the germline V gene are SGDLS and YYNGEE. Trimming took off 1 base at V and 3 bases at J, with 18 bases between the two ends. This CDR3 has 17 amino acids. The CDR3 DNA is TGTGCCAGCAGCGTACCCCGGGTGAGGGTAGGGACAGATACGCAGTATTTT. Residues: CASSVPRVRVGTDTQYF.

This clone has just one count. The J gene is TRBJ1-1, the V gene TRBV29-1; D is perhaps TRBD1 (5 bases). The V end lost 4 bases, the J end lost 5 bases, and 11 bases lay between the germline ends. CDR1 and CDR2 from the germline V gene are SQVTM and ANQGSEA. This CDR3 contains 12 residues. CDR3 loop: CSVGVGGTEAFF. Here the CDR3 DNA reads TGCAGCGTTGGTGTGGGGGGAACTGAAGCTTTCTTT.

This clone was detected a few times. The chain employs TRBV27 and TRBJ1-1; TRBD1 matches at 9 bases. Germline CDR1 reads MNHEY; CDR2 reads SMNVEV (reference sequence). The length of the CDR3 is 17 residues. The V and J ends lost 2 bases and 5 bases, in that order; junction bases with no gene match: 12. CDR3 nucleotides: TGTGCCAGCAGTTTAGGAGGGACAGGGCGGATTGAGACTGAAGCTTTCTTT. Protein sequence: CASSLGGTGRIETEAFF.

The chain uses TRBV5-1 and TRBJ2-3; 11 bases map to TRBD2. There are 15 residues in the CDR3. J lost 5 bases, V lost 2 bases, and 4 bases had no gene match. Looked up from germline, CDR1 is SGHRS and CDR2 is YFSETQ. The CDR3 loop reads CASSLLAGVVDTQYF. CDR3 DNA: TGCGCCAGCAGCTTACTAGCGGGAGTGGTAGATACGCAGTATTTT.

To note about this clone: Its ends do not fully match the called genes, so a read error is possible. This CDR3 is also generated by other DNA sequences in the sample. The V gene is TRBV4-1, the J gene TRBJ2-7; D is possibly TRBD2 (5 bases). The CDR3 length is 14 residues. CDR1 MGHRA and CDR2 YSYEKL come from the germline V gene. The CDR3, as DNA: TGTGCCAGCAGCCACCGCAGCGGCAGCTACGAGCAGTACTTC. As protein: CASSHRSGSYEQYF.

V gene TRBV7-7 combines with J gene TRBJ2-5; TRBD1 matches at 7 bases. Unmatched junction bases numbered 2, after V lost 5 bases and J lost 2 bases. CDR1 and CDR2 (germline): SSHAT, FNYEAQ (reference sequence). The CDR3 runs 13 residues. Written as DNA, the CDR3 is TGTGCCAGCAGCCCACAGGGGCAAGAGACCCAGTACTTC. This translates into CASSPQGQETQYF. The complete variable domain, with remaining parts taken from reference TRBV7-7 and TRBJ2-5, reads GAGVSQSPRYKVTKRGQDVTLRCDPISSHATLYWYQQALGQGPEFLTYFNYEAQPDKSGLPSDRFSAERPEGSISTLTIQRTEQRDSAMYRCASSPQGQETQYFGPGTRLLVL.

V usage is TRBV6-6 and J usage is TRBJ2-5; possible D gene TRBD1, 6 bases. The CDR3 sequence is 14 residues long. Germline V lookup: CDR1 MNHNY, CDR2 SVGAGI (reference sequence). Trimming shortened V by 6 bases and J by 5 bases, and 16 bases separated the two germline ends. CDR3 loop: CASSRRGRGETQYF. CDR3 coding DNA: TGTGCCAGCAGCCGCAGGGGTCGGGGTGAGACCCAGTACTTC.

This clone was seen once. V usage is TRBV5-4 and J usage is TRBJ2-2; TRBD1 is a possible D gene (6 bases). CDR1 and CDR2 from the germline V gene are SGHNT and YYREEE (reference sequence). Deletions cut 3 bases from V and 7 bases from J, with 13 bases between. The CDR3 loop spans 14 amino acids. The CDR3 protein is CASSWQGSGGELFF. The CDR3 bases are TGTGCCAGCAGCTGGCAGGGGTCCGGCGGGGAGCTGTTTTTT.

The genes are TRBV7-8 and TRBJ2-5, with D perhaps TRBD2 (5 bases). Trimming cost V 5 bases and J 5 bases, with 12 bases left between them. The germline V gene encodes CDR1 SGHVS and CDR2 FQNEAQ. CDR3 size: 13 residues. Here the CDR3 DNA reads TGTGCCAGCAGCGGAGGATATAGGGAGACCCAGTACTTC. Amino acids: CASSGGYRETQYF.

The rearrangement links TRBV30 to TRBJ2-1, with a possible D match to TRBD2 (7 bases). CDR1 is GTSNPN, CDR2 SVGIG, per germline (reference sequence). This CDR3 is built from 13 residues. With 6 bases removed from V and 4 bases from J, the gap between germline ends came to 13 bases. In nucleotides, the CDR3 is TGTGCCTGCCCCGGGGGGCGGTACAATGAGCAGTTCTTC. Translation: CACPGGRYNEQFF.

The V and J genes are TRBV4-1 and TRBJ2-3, with D unresolved. V was shortened by 1 base and J by 6 bases, with 14 bases between the two germline ends. The CDR3 contains 15 residues. CDR1 is MGHRA, CDR2 YSYEKL, per germline. This CDR3 is CASSQGIAQSDTQYF. In DNA form, the CDR3 reads TGCGCCAGCAGCCAAGGGATAGCCCAGTCGGATACGCAGTATTTT.

The chain carries TRBV11-2 and TRBJ1-1, with unresolved D. V was trimmed by 5 bases and J by 5 bases, leaving 6 bases between them. The germline V gene has CDR1 SGHAT and CDR2 FQNNGV. The CDR3 contains 11 residues. CDR3 nucleotide sequence: TGTGCCAGCAGCCCGCGGACTGAAGCTTTCTTT. It specifies CASSPRTEAFF.

The chain links TRBV27 to TRBJ2-1, with TRBD2 identical over 12 bases. This CDR3 is built from 18 residues. Germline values: CDR1 MNHEY, CDR2 SMNVEV (reference sequence). V shed 2 bases, J shed 4 bases, and the junction held 9 bases outside the gene matches. Here the CDR3 DNA reads TGTGCCAGCAGTTTACGTACTAGCGGGAGGTTCGTATACAATGAGCAGTTCTTC. Protein product: CASSLRTSGRFVYNEQFF.

The chain combines TRBV7-3 with TRBJ2-2, with 8 bases fitting TRBD2. The germline V gene has CDR1 SGHTA and CDR2 FQGTGA. The V and J ends lost 5 bases and 1 base, in that order; junction bases with no gene match: 6. The CDR3 loop spans 16 amino acids. The CDR3 sequence is CASSLSGGGNTGELFF. In nucleotides, the CDR3 is TGTGCCAGCAGCCTTTCCGGGGGGGGGAACACCGGGGAGCTGTTTTTT.

This sequence joins TRBV18 and TRBJ2-1; 13 bases map to TRBD2. V gave up 1 base and J gave up 4 bases; unmatched junction bases: 10. This CDR3 comprises 19 residues. Germline V gives CDR1 KGHSH, CDR2 LQKENI. The CDR3 coding sequence is TGTGCCAGCTCACCACTAAGGACTAGCGGGAGTGAGGGGTACAATGAGCAGTTCTTC. Translation: CASSPLRTSGSEGYNEQFF.

This clone was counted a few times. The rearrangement links TRBV5-4 to TRBJ2-7, with 16 bases fitting TRBD2. The germline CDR1 and CDR2 sequences are SGHNT and YYREEE (reference sequence). The CDR3 is 15 residues long. J gave up 6 bases and V 4 bases, and 4 bases lay outside the gene matches. This chain's CDR3 is CASSPGLAGGLEQYF. CDR3 DNA: TGTGCCAGCAGCCCGGGACTAGCGGGAGGGCTCGAGCAGTACTTC.

The genes are TRBV19 and TRBJ2-5; D may be TRBD2 (6 bases). The CDR3 runs 15 residues. Trimming removed 6 bases at V and 2 bases at J, with 16 bases between. Germline CDR1 and CDR2: LNHDA and SQIVND (reference sequence). For the CDR3, the DNA is TGTGCCAGTAGCCCCGTCGCGACTAGACAAGAGACCCAGTACTTC. Translation: CASSPVATRQETQYF.

The J gene is TRBJ2-7, the V gene TRBV10-3, with D perhaps matching TRBD2 (6 bases). The CDR3 extends over 12 amino acids. Germline V lookup: CDR1 ENHRY, CDR2 SYGVKD. V dropped 11 bases and J dropped 7 bases, with 18 bases sitting between them. The CDR3 region has the DNA TGTGCCTCAGGGAGGCGGGAAGGAGAGCAGTACTTC. This translates into CASGRREGEQYF.

This rearrangement joins TRBV6-6 to TRBJ2-7; 7 positions match TRBD2. This CDR3 spans 14 amino acids. V was clipped by 5 bases and J by 4 bases; unmatched bases: 8. Per germline, CDR1 MNHNY and CDR2 SVGAGI (reference sequence). CDR3 sequence reads: CASSRTRTGYEQYF. CDR3 nucleotide sequence: TGTGCCAGCAGTAGGACTAGAACCGGGTACGAGCAGTACTTC.

The table lists this clone with a few counts. The rearrangement uses TRBV2 and TRBJ2-7; no definite D call. V was trimmed by 4 bases and J by 3 bases, leaving 4 bases between them. The germline CDR1 and CDR2 sequences are SNHLY and FYNNEI. The length of the CDR3 is 11 residues. The CDR3 nucleotides read TGTGCCAGCAGTGGCGGCTACGAGCAGTACTTC. Protein: CASSGGYEQYF.